The following is a T cell receptor (beta chain) sequence with its context. Germline V gene data show CDR1 as MNHNS and CDR2 as SASEGT. The CDR3 length is 16 residues. J gave up 0 bases and V 4 bases, and 6 bases lay outside the gene matches. The protocol was immunoSEQ multiplex PCR, while the TCRdb copy is restricted to in-frame clones and leaves out a portion. The data show approximately 220,000 clones, about 83% seen once. These data come from a study of cytomegalovirus exposure and HLA in healthy donors. V is TRBV6-1 and J is TRBJ2-3; 8 nucleotides match TRBD2. This sequence originates from a man aged 18 to 29 in good health and CMV-seronegative. Specimen: PBMCs. The DNA of the CDR3 is TGTGCCAGCAGTGGAGATAGCGGGGCTAGCACAGATACGCAGTATTTT. Its translation: CASSGDSGASTDTQYF.